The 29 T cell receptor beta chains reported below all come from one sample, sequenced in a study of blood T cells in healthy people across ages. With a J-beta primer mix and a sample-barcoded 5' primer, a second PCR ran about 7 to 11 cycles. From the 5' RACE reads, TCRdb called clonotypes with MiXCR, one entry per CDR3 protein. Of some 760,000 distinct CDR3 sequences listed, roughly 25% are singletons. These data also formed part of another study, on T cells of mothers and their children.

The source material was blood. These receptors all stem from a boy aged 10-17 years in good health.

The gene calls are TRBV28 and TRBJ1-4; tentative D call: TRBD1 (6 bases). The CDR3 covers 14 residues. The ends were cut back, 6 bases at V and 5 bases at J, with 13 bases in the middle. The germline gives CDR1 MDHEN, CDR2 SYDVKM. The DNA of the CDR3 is TGTGCCAGCAGCTACAGGGTTTTGAATGAAAAACTGTTTTTT. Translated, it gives CASSYRVLNEKLFF.

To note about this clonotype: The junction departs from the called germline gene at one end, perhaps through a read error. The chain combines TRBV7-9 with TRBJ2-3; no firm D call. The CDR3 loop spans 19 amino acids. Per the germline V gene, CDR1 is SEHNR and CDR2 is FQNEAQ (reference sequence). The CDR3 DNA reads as TGTGCCAGCAGCTCCCCCCAGGCTCGACGGGCCTTTAGCACAGATACGCAGTACTTT. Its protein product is CASSSPQARRAFSTDTQYF.

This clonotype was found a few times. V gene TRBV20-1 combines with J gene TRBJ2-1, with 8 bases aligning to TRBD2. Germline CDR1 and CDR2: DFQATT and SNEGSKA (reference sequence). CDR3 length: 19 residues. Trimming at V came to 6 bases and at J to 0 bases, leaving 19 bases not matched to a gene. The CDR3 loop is CSAKIQPGTSQSSYNEQFF. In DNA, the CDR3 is TGCAGTGCAAAGATCCAACCCGGGACTAGTCAGAGCTCCTACAATGAGCAGTTCTTC.

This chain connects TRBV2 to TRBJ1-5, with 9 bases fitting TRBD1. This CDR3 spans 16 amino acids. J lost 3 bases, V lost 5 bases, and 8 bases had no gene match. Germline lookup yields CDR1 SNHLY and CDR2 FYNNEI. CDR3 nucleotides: TGTGCCAGCAGTTACTCTGGGACAGGGAACAATCAGCCCCAGCATTTT. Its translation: CASSYSGTGNNQPQHF.

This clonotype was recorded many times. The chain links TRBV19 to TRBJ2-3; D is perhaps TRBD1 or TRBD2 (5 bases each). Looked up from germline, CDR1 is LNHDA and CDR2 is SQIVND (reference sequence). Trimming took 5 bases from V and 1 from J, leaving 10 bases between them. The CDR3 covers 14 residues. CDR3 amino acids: CASSPGLGTDTQYF. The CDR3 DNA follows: TGTGCCAGTAGTCCGGGGCTAGGCACAGATACGCAGTATTTT.

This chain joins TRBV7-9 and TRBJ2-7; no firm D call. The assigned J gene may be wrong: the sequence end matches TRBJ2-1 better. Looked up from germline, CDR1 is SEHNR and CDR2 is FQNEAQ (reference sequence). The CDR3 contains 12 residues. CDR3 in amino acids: CASSFATSEQFF. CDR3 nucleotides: TGTGCCAGCAGCTTTGCGACGTCTGAGCAGTTCTTC.

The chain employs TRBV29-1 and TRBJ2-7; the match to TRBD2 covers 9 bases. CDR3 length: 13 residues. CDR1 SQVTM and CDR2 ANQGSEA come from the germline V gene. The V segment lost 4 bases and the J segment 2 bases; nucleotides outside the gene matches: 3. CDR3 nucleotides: TGCAGCGTTGGCGTAGCGGGGGCCTACGAGCAGTACTTC. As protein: CSVGVAGAYEQYF.

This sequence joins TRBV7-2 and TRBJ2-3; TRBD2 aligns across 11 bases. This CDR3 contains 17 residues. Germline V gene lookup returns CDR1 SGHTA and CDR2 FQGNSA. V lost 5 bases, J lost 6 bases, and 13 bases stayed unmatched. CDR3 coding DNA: TGTGCCAGCAGCCCCGGGACTAGCGGTCCCAACGGGGATACGCAGTATTTT. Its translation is CASSPGTSGPNGDTQYF.

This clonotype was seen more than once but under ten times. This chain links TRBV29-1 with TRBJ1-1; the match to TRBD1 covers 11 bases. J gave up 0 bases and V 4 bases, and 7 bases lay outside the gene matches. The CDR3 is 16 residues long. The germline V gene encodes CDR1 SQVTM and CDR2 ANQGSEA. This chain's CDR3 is CSVVPGQGVLNTEAFF. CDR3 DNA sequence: TGCAGCGTTGTCCCGGGACAGGGGGTCTTGAACACTGAAGCTTTCTTT. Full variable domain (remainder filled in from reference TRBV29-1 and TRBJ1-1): SAVISQKPSRDICQRGTSLTIQCQVDSQVTMMFWYRQQPGQSLTLIATANQGSEATYESGFVIDKFPISRPNLTFSTLTVSNMSPEDSSIYLCSVVPGQGVLNTEAFFGQGTRLTVV.

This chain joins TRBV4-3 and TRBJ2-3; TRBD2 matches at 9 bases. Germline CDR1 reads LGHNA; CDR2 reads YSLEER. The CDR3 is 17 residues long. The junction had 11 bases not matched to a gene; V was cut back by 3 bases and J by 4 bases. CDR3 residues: CASSQERTSDLADTQYF. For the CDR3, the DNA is TGCGCCAGCAGCCAGGAACGGACTAGCGACCTCGCAGATACGCAGTATTTT.

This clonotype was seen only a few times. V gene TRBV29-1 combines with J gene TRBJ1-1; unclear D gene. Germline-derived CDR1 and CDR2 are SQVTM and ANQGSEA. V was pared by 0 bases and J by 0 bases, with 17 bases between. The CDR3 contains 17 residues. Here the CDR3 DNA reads TGCAGCGTTGAAGATTTAGCAGGAGACCTCATGAACACTGAAGCTTTCTTT. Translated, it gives CSVEDLAGDLMNTEAFF.

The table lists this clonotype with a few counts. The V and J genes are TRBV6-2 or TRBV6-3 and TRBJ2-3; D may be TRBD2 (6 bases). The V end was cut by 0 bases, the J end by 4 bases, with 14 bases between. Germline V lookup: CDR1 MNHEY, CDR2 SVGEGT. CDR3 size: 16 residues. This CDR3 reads CASSYSPGAQADTQYF. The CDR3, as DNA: TGTGCCAGCAGTTACTCGCCGGGAGCGCAAGCAGATACGCAGTATTTT.

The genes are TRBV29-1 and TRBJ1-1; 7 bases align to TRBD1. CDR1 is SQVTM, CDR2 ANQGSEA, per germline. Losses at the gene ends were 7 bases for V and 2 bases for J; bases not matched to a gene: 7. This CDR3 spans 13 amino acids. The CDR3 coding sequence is TGCAGCGGACAGGGACAGACCAACACTGAAGCTTTCTTT. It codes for CSGQGQTNTEAFF.

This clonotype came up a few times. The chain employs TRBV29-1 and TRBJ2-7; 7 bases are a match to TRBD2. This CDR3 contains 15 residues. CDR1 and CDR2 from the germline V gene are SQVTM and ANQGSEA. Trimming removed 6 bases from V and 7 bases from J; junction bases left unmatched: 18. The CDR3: CSVSLPYGRPGEQYF. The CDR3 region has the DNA TGCAGCGTCTCTCTTCCCTACGGGAGGCCGGGGGAGCAGTACTTC.

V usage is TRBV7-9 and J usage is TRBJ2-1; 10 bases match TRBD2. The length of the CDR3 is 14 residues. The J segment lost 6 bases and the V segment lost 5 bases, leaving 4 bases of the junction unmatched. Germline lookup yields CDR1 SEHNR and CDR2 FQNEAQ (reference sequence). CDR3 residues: CASSHSGGCNEQFF. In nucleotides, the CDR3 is TGTGCCAGCAGCCATAGCGGGGGGTGCAATGAGCAGTTCTTC.

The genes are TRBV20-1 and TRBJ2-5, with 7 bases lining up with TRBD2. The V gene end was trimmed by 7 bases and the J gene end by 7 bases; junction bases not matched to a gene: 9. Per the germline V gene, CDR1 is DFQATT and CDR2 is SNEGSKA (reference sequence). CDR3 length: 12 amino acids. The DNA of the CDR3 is TGCAGTGTAGAGGTGGCTAGCGGGACCCAGTACTTC. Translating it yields CSVEVASGTQYF.

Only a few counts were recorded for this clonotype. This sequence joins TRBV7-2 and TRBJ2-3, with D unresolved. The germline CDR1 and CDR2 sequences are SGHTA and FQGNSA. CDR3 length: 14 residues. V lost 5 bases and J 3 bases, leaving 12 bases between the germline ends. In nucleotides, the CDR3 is TGTGCCAGCAGCCCTGGGCACCAGACAGATACGCAGTATTTT. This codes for CASSPGHQTDTQYF.

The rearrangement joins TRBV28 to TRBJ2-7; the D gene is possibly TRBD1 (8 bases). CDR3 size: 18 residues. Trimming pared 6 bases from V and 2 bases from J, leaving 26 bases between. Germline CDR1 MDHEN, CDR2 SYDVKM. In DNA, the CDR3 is TGTGCCAGCAGCTGGGCACCCCTAGCGGACAGGGTACCCTACGAGCAGTACTTC. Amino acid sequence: CASSWAPLADRVPYEQYF.

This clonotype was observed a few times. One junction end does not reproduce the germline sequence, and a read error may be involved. The CDR3 DNA follows: TGTGTCAGCAGTCCCCGATCGGGACTAGCGGTAACTAATGAGCAGTTCTTC. It yields the protein CVSSPRSGLAVTNEQFF. This sequence joins TRBV11-1 and TRBJ2-1, with 11 nucleotides matching TRBD2. CDR1 is SGHAT, CDR2 FQDESV, per germline (reference sequence). The CDR3 has 17 amino acids.

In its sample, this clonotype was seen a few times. The CDR3 region has the DNA TGTGCCAGCAGTACGCGCCGGCCCCCGGGAGAAAAACTGTTTTTT. It codes for CASSTRRPPGEKLFF. The V and J genes are TRBV6-2 or TRBV6-3 and TRBJ1-4; D unclear. The germline gives CDR1 MNHEY, CDR2 SVGEGT. The CDR3 runs to 15 residues. V was pared by 5 bases and J by 8 bases, with 18 bases between.

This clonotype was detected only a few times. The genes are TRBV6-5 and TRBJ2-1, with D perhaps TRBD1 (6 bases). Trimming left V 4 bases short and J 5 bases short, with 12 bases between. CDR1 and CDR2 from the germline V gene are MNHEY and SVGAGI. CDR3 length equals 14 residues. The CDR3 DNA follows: TGTGCCAGCAGTTTTCGGGACATTGACAATGAGCAGTTCTTC. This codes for CASSFRDIDNEQFF.

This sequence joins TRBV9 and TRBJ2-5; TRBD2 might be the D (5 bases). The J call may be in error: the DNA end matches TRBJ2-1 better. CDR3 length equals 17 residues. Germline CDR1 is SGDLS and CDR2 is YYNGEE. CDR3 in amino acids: CASSVEARLALGNEQFF. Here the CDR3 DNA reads TGTGCCAGCAGCGTAGAAGCGCGGCTAGCCTTAGGGAATGAGCAGTTCTTC.

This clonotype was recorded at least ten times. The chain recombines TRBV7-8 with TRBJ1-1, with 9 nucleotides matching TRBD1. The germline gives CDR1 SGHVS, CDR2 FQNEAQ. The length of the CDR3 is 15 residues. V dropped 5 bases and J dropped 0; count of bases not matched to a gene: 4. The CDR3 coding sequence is TGTGCCAGCAGCCCCGGGACAGGGATGAACACTGAAGCTTTCTTT. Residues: CASSPGTGMNTEAFF.

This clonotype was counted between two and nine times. Written as DNA, the CDR3 is TGCGCCAGCAGCCAGCAGGGACAGGGCCAAGACATTCAGTACTTC. It specifies CASSQQGQGQDIQYF. The V gene is TRBV4-1, the J gene TRBJ2-4, with TRBD1 matching over 9 bases. CDR3 length: 15 residues. V was clipped by 3 bases and J by 8 bases; unmatched bases: 8. Per germline, CDR1 MGHRA and CDR2 YSYEKL.

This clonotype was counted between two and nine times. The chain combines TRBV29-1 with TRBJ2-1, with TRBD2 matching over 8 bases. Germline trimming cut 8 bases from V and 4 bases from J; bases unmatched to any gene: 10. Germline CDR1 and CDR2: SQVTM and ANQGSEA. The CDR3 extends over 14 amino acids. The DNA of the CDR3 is TGCAGCTTCCCAACTAGCGGAGCATACAATGAGCAGTTCTTC. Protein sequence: CSFPTSGAYNEQFF.

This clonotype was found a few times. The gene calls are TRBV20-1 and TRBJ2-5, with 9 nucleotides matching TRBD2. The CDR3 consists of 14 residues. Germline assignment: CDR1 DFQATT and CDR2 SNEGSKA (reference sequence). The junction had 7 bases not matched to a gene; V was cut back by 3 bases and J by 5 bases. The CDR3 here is CSARGSGGWETQYF. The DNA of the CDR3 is TGCAGTGCTAGGGGTAGCGGGGGCTGGGAGACCCAGTACTTC.

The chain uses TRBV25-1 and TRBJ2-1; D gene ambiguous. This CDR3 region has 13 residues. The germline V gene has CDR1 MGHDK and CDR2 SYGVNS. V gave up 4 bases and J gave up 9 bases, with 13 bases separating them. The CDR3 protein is CASSGTVAGEQFF. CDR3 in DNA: TGTGCCAGCAGTGGAACGGTAGCCGGTGAGCAGTTCTTC.

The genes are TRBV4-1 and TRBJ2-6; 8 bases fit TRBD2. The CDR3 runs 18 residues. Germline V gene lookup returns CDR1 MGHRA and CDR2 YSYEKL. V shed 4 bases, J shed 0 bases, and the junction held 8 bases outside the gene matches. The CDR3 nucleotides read TGCGCCAGCAGCCGTGCCGGGACTAGTAGCTCTGGGGCCAACGTCCTGACTTTC. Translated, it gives CASSRAGTSSSGANVLTF.

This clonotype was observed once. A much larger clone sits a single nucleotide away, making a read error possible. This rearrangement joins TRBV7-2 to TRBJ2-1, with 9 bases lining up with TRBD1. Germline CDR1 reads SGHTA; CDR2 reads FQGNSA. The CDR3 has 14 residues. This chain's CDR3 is CASSTGQGYNERFF. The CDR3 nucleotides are TGTGCCAGCAGCACGGGACAGGGTTACAATGAGCGGTTCTTC.